This section outlines one TCR beta chain sequence together with its context. The target of this receptor is not known. Base-call qualities are not available, and no considerably larger clone is one nucleotide away. Sequencing was carried out with an Illumina HiSeq 2500. TCR beta libraries were prepared by quantitative 5'-RACE with molecular barcodes. The paper's processing steps were these. A new computational method, built on a probabilistic model of VDJ rearrangement, was used to identify disease-linked TCR variants. TCRdb applied fastp at Q25 and MiXCR to the public reads, then kept only in-frame beta chains. One record per CDR3 amino acid sequence lists the most common genes and DNA. The authors' filters were not applied to this entry. The sample records approximately 400,000 distinct CDR3 sequences, 26% of which are singletons. The ten largest make up about 1% of the sample. The data belong to a study of CD8 T cells in ankylosing spondylitis (TCRdb year 2017). Context from the whole study: The study set out to find disease-linked TCR variants by profiling T cell receptor beta repertoires in ankylosing spondylitis patients and healthy donors. Peripheral blood was sampled, and synovial fluid was additionally collected from ankylosing spondylitis patients. The full study cohort comprised 25 ankylosing spondylitis patients and some 110 healthy donors.

Relative to germline, V is 7 bases shorter and J is 4 bases shorter, with 13 bases between their ends. From the cysteine up to the phenylalanine, the CDR3 has a length of 13 residues. CDR3 DNA is the only sequence kept; it has 39 bases, read in frame from the first base. What the authors observed across the whole study: Blood from ankylosing spondylitis patients appeared to be characterized by a TCR beta motif made up of several highly homologous amino acid variants. Significant enrichment of the disease-linked clones was reported in matched synovial fluid samples from ankylosing spondylitis patients. Some motif variants were previously reported in synovial fluid and blood of reactive arthritis patients, suggesting common disease-initiation mechanisms. The disease-linked clones had a CD8+ phenotype and were found at relatively low frequencies in peripheral blood.

The chain couples TRBV12-3 or TRBV12-4 to TRBJ1-1; D gene: possibly TRBD1, on 6 matching bases. The receptor was derived from a male donor with ankylosing spondylitis. Input material: blood, either unsorted or a sorted T cell fraction (not recorded which). The DNA sequence is TGTGCCAGCACCTTTGAGGGGGGCACTGAAGCTTTCTTT. Translated, it reads CASTFEGGTEAFF.